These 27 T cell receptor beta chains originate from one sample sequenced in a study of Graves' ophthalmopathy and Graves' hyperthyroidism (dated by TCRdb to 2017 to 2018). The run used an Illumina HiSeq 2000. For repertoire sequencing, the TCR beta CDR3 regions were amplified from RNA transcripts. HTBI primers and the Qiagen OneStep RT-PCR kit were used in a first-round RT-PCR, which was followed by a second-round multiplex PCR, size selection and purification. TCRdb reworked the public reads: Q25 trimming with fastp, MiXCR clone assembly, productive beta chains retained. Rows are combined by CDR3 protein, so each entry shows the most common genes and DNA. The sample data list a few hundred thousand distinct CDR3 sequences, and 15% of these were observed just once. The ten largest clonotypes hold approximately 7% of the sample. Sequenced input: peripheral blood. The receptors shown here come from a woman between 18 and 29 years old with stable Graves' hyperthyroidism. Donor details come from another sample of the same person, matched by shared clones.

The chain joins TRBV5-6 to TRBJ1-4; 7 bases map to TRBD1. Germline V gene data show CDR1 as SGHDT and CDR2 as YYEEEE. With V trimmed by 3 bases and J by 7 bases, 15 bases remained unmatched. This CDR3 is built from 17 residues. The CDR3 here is CASSSPHDREVFEKLFF. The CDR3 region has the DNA TGTGCCAGCAGCTCACCCCATGACAGGGAAGTATTTGAAAAACTGTTTTTT. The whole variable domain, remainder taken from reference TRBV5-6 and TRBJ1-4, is DAGVTQSPTHLIKTRGQQVTLRCSPKSGHDTVSWYQQALGQGPQFIFQYYEEEERQRGNFPDRFSGHQFPNYSSELNVNALLLGDSALYLCASSSPHDREVFEKLFFGSGTQLSVL.

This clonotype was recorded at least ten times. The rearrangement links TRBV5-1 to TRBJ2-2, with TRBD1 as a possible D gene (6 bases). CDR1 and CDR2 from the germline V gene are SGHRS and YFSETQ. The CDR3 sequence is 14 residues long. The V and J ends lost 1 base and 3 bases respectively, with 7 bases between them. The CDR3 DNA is TGCGCCAGCAGCTTGCACAGGGACACCGGGGAGCTGTTTTTT. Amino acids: CASSLHRDTGELFF.

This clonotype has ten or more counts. The CDR3 loop is CASSAGGPGNTIYF. For the CDR3, the DNA is TGTGCCAGTAGTGCTGGGGGACCTGGAAACACCATATATTTT. The chain joins TRBV19 to TRBJ1-3, with a tentative D call TRBD1 (5 bases). Trimming stripped 5 bases from V and 2 bases from J, with 10 bases between. Germline assignment: CDR1 LNHDA and CDR2 SQIVND (reference sequence). This CDR3 is built from 14 residues.

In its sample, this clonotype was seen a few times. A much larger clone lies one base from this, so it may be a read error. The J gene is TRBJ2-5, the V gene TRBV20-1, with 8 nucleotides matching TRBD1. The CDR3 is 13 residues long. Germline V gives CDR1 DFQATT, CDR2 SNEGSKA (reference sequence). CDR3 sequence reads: CSARGYRGETKYF. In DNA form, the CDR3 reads TGCAGTGCTAGAGGATACAGGGGGGAGACCAAGTACTTC.

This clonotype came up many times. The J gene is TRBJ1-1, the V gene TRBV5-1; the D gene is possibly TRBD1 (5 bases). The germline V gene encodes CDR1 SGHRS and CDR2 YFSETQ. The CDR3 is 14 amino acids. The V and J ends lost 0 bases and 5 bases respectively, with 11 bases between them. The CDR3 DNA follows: TGCGCCAGCAGCTTGGATCTCCGGGGGACTGAAGCTTTCTTT. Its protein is CASSLDLRGTEAFF.

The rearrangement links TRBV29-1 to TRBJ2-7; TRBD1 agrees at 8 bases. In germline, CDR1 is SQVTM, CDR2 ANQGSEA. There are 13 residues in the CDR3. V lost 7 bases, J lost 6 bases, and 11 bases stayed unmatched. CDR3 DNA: TGCAGCGCGGTCGGGCAGGGGGCCGGCGAGCAGTACTTC. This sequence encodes CSAVGQGAGEQYF.

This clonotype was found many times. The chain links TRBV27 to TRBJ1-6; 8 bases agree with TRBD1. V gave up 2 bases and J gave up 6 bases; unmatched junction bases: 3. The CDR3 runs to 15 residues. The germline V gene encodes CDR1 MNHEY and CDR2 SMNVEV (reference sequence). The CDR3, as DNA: TGTGCCAGCAGTTTAGCAGGGGGCGGTAATTCACCCCTCCACTTT. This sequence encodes CASSLAGGGNSPLHF.

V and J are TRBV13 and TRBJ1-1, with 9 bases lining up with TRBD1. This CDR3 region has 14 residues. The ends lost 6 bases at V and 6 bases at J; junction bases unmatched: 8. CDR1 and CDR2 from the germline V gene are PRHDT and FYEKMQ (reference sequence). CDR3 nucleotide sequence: TGTGCCAGCAGTCCGGGACAGGGTCTCCCTGAAGCTTTCTTT. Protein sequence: CASSPGQGLPEAFF.

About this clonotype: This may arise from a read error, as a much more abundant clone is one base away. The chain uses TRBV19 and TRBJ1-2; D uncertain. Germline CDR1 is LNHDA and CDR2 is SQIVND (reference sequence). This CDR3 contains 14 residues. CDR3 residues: CVSSIDQGDYGYTF. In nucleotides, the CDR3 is TGTGTCAGTAGTATAGATCAAGGCGACTATGGCTACACCTTC.

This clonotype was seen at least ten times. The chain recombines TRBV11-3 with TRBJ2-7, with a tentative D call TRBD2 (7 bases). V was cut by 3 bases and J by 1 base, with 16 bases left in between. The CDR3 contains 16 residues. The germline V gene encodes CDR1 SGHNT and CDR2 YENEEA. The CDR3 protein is CASSFPPRGPSYEQYF. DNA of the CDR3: TGTGCCAGCAGCTTCCCTCCGCGGGGGCCTTCCTACGAGCAGTACTTC.

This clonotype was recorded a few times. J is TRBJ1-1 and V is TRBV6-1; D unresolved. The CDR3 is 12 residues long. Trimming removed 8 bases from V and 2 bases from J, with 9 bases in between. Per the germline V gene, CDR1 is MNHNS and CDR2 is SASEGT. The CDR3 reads CASGPHNTEAFF. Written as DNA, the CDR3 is TGTGCCAGCGGTCCTCACAACACTGAAGCTTTCTTT.

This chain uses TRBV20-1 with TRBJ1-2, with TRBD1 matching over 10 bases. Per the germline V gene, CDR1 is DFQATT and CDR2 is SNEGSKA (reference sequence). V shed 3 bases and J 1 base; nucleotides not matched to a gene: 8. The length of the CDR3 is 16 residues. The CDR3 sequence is CSARTGGRQNNYGYTF. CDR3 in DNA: TGCAGTGCTAGGACAGGGGGCCGACAGAATAACTATGGCTACACCTTC.

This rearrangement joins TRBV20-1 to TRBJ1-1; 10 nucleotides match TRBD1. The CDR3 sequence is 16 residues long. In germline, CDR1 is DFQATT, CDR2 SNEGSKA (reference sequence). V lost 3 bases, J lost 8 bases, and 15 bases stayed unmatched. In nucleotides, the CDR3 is TGCAGTGCTAGTGACAGGGGGCGCCACGGGCGTTTCGAAGCTTTCTTT. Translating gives CSASDRGRHGRFEAFF.

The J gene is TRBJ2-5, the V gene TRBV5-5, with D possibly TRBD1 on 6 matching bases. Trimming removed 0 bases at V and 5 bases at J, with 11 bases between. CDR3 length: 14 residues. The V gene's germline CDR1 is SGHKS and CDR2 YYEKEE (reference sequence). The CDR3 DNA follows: TGTGCCAGCAGCTTGGCGGGACACGGGGAGACCCAGTACTTC. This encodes CASSLAGHGETQYF. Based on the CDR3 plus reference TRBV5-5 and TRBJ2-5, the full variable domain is DAGVTQSPTHLIKTRGQQVTLRCSPISGHKSVSWYQQVLGQGPQFIFQYYEKEERGRGNFPDRFSARQFPNYSSELNVNALLLGDSALYLCASSLAGHGETQYFGPGTRLLVL.

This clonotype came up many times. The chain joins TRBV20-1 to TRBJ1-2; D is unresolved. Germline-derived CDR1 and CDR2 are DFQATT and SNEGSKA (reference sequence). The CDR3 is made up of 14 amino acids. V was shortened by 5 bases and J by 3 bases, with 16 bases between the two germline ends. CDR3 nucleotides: TGCAGTGCTCTACTCGGACCGCAGTACTATGGCTACACCTTC. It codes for CSALLGPQYYGYTF.

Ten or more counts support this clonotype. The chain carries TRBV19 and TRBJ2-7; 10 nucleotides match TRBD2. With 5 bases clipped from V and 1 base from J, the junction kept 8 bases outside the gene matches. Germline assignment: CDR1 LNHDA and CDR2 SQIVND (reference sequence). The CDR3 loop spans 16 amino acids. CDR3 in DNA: TGTGCCAGTAGTGCAAGACTAGCGGGTCCTTCCTACGAGCAGTACTTC. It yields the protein CASSARLAGPSYEQYF.

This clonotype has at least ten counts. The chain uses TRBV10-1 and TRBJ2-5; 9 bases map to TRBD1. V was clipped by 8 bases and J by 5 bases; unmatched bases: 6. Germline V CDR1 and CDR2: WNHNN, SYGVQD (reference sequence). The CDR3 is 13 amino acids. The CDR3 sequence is CASGGTGMETQYF. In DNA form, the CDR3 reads TGCGCCAGCGGCGGGACAGGGATGGAGACCCAGTACTTC.

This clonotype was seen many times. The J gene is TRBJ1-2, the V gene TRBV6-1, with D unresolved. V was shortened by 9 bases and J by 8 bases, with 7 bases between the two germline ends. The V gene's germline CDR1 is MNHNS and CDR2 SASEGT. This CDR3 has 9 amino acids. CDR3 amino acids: CASGEGYTF. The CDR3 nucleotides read TGTGCCAGTGGGGAGGGCTACACCTTC.

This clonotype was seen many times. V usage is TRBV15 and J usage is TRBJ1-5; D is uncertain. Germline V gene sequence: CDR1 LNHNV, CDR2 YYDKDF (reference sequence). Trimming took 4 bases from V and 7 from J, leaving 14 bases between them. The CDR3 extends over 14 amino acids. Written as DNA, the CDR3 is TGTGCCACCAGCACCGTTATTGGGTGGCAGCCCCAGCATTTT. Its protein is CATSTVIGWQPQHF.

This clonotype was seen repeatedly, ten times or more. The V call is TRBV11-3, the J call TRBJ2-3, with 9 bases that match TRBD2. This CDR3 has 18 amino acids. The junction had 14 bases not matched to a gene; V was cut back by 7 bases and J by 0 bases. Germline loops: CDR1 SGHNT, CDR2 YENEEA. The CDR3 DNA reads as TGTGCCAGCACCCGAGGGCTAGCGGGGACGCCGAGCACAGATACGCAGTATTTT. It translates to CASTRGLAGTPSTDTQYF. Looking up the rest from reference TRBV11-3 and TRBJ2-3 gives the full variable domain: EAGVVQSPRYKIIEKKQPVAFWCNPISGHNTLYWYLQNLGQGPELLIRYENEEAVDDSQLPKDRFSAERLKGVDSTLKIQPAELGDSAVYLCASTRGLAGTPSTDTQYFGPGTRLTVL.

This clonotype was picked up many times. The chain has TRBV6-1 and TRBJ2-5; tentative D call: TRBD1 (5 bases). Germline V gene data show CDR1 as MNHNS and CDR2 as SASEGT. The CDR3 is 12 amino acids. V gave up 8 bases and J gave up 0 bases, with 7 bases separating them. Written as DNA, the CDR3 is TGTGCCAGCCGCAGGGACCAAGAGACCCAGTACTTC. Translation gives CASRRDQETQYF.

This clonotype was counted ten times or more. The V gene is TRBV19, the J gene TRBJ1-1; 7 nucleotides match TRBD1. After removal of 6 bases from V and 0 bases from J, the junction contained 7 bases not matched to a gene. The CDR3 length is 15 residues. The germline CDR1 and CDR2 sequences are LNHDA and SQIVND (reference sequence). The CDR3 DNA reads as TGTGCCAGTAGAACGGGACAGACCATGAACACTGAAGCTTTCTTT. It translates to CASRTGQTMNTEAFF.

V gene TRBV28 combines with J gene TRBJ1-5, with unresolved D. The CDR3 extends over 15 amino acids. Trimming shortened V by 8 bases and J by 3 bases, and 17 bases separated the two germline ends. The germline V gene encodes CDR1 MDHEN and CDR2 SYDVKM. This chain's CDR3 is CASRPYREINQPQHF. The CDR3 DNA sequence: TGTGCCAGCCGACCTTATCGTGAGATCAATCAGCCCCAGCATTTT.

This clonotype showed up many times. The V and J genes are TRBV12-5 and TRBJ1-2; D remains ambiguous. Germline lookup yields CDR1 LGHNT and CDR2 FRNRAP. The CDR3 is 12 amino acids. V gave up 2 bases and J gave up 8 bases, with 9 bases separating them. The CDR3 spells CASGLPRGGYTF. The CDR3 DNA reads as TGTGCTAGTGGTTTGCCCCGAGGGGGCTACACCTTC.

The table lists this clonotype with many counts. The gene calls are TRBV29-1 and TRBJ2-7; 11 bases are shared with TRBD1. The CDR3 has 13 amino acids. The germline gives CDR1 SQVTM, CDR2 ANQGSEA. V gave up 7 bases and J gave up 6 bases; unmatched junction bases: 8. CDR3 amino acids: CSAGGTGGGEQYF. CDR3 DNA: TGCAGCGCTGGAGGGACAGGGGGAGGCGAGCAGTACTTC.

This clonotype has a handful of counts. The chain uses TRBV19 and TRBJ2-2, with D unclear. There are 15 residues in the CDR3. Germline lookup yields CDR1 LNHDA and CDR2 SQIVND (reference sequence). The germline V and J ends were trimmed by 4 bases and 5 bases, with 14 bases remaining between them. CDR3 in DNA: TGTGCCAGTAGTAAGGGCCTCTTGGGGACCGGGGAGCTGTTTTTT. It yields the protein CASSKGLLGTGELFF. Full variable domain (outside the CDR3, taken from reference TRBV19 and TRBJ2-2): DGGITQSPKYLFRKEGQNVTLSCEQNLNHDAMYWYRQDPGQGLRLIYYSQIVNDFQKGDIAEGYSVSREKKESFPLTVTSAQKNPTAFYLCASSKGLLGTGELFFGEGSRLTVL.

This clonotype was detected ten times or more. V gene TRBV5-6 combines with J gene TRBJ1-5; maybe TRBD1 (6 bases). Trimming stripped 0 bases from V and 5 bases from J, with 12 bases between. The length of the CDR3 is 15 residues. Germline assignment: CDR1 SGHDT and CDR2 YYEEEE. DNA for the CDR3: TGTGCCAGCAGCTTGGCAGGGGATAGGGATCAGCCCCAGCATTTT. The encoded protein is CASSLAGDRDQPQHF.